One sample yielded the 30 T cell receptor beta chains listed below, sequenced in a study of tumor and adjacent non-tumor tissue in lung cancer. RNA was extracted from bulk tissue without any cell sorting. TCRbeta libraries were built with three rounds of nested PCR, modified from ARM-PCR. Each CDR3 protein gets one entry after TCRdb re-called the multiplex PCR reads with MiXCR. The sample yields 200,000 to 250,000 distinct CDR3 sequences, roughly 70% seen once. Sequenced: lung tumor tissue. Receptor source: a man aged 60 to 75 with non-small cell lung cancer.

In nucleotides, the CDR3 is TGTGCCAGCAGCTGGGGTAACACCATATATTTT. Its translation is CASSWGNTIYF. The chain joins TRBV11-2 to TRBJ1-3, with D uncertain. This CDR3 comprises 11 residues. CDR1 is SGHAT, CDR2 FQNNGV, per germline. With 4 bases removed from V and 7 bases from J, the gap between germline ends came to 5 bases.

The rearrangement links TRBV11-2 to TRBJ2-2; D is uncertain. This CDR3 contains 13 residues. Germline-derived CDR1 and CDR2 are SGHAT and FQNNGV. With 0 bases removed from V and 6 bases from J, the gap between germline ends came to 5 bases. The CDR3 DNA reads TGTGCCAGCAGCTTAGAGTCGGCCGGGGAGCTGTTTTTT. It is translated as CASSLESAGELFF.

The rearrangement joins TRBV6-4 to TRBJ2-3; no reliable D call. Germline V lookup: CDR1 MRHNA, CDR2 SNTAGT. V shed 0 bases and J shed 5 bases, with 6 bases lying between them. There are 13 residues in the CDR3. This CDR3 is CASSDSNIDTQYF. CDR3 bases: TGTGCCAGCAGTGACTCCAACATAGATACGCAGTATTTT.

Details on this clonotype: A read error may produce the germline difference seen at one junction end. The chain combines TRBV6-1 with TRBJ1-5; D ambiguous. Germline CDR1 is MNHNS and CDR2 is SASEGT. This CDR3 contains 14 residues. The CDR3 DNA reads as TGTGCCAACATAAATACGAACTGCGTTCAGCCCCAACATTTT. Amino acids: CANINTNCVQPQHF.

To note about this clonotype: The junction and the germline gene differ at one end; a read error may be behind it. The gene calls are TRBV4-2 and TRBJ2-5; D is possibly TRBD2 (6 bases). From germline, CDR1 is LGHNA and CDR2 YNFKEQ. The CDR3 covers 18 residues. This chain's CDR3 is CASSQDLSGGALLETQHF. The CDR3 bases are TGTGCCAGCAGCCAAGATTTGAGCGGCGGGGCCCTGTTGGAGACCCAGCACTTC.

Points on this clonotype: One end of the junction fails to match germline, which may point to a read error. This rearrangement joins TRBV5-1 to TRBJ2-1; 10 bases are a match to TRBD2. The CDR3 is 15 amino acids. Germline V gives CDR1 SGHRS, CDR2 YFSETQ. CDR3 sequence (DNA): TGCGCCTGCAGCTCCCTCGGACTAGCGGACAATGAGCAGTTCTTC. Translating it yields CACSSLGLADNEQFF.

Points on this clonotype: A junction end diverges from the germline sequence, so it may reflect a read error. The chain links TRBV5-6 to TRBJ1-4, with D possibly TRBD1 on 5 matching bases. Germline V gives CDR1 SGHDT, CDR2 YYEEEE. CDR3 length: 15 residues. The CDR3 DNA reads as TGTGCCAGCAGCCCATCTAGTGGGACTAATGAAGAACTGTTTTTT. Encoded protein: CASSPSSGTNEELFF.

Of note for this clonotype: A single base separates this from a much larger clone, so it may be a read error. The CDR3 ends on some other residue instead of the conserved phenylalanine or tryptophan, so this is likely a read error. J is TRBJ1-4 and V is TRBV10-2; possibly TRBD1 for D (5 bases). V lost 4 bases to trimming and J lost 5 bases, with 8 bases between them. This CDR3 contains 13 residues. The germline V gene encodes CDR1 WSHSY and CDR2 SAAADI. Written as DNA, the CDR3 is TGCGCCAGCAGTGTACCAGGGAATGAAAAACTGTTTTTA. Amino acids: CASSVPGNEKLFL.

This CDR3 is CASSPGVTGELFF. The CDR3, as DNA: TGTGCCAGCAGTCCTGGGGTCACCGGGGAGCTGTTTTTT. V gene TRBV12-3 or TRBV12-4 combines with J gene TRBJ2-2; D is undetermined. Trimming removed 5 bases from V and 4 bases from J, with 8 bases in between. CDR3 size: 13 residues.

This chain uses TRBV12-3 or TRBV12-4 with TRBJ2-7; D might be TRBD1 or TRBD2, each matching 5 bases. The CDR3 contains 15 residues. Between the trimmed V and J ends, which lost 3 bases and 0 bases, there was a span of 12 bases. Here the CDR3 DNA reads TGTGCCAGCAGTTTCCGGGACCTGAGCTCCTACGAGCAGTACTTC. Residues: CASSFRDLSSYEQYF.

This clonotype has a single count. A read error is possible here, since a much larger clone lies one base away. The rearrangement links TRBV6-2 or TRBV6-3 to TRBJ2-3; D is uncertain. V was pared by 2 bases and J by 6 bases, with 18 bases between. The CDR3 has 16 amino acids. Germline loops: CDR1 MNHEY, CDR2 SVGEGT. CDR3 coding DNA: TGTGCCAGCAGTTACACCCCAAAGGCCCTCGTGGATACGCAGTATTTT. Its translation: CASSYTPKALVDTQYF.

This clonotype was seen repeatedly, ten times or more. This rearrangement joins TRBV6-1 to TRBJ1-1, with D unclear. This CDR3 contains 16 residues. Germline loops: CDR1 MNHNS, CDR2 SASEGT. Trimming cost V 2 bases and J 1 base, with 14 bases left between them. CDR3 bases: TGTGCCAGCAGTGAACTGGCCGGGAGTCAGAACACTGAAGCTTTCTTT. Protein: CASSELAGSQNTEAFF.

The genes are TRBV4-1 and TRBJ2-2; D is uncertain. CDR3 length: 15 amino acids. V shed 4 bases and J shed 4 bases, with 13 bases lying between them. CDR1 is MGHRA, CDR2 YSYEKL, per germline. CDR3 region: CASSLSVTSTGELFF. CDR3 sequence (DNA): TGCGCCAGCAGCCTCAGCGTCACGAGCACCGGGGAGCTGTTTTTT.

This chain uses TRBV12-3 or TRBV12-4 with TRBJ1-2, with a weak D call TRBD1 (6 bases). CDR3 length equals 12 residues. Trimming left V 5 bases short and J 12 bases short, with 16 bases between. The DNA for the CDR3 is TGTGCCAGCAGTCCGGGACACGGAGTCCACACCTTC. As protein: CASSPGHGVHTF.

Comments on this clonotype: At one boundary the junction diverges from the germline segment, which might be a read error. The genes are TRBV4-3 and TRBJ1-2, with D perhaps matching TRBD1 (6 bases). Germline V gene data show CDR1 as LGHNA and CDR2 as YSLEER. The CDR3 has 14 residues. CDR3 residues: CANSQGAAGDGYTF. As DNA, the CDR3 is TGCGCCAACAGCCAAGGAGCGGCAGGGGATGGCTACACCTTC.

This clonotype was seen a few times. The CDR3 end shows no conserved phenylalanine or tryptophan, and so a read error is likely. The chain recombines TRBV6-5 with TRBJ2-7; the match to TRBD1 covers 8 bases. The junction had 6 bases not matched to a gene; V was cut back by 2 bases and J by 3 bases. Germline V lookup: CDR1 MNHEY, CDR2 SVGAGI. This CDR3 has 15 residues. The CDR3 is CASSYLDREYYEQYY. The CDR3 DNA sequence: TGTGCCAGCAGTTACCTGGACAGGGAGTACTACGAGCAGTACTAC.

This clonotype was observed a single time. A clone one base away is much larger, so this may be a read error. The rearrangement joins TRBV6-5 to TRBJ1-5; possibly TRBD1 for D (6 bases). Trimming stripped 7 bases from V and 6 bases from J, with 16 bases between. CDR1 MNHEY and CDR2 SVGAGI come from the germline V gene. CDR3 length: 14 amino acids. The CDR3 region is CASNQGGGGQPQHF. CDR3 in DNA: TGTGCCAGCAATCAAGGGGGAGGTGGTCAGCCCCAGCATTTT.

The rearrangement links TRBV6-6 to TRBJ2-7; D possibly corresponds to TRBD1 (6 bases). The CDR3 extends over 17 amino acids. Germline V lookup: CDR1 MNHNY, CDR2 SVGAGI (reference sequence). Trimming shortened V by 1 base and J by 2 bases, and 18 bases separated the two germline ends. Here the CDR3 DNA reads TGTGCCAGCAGTTACTACCTTACAGGGAGAAGAGCCTACGAGCAGTACTTC. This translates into CASSYYLTGRRAYEQYF.

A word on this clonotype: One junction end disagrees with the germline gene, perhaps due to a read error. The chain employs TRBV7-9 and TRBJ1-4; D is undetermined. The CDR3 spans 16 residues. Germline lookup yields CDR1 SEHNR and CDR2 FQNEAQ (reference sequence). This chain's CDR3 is CVSSLDLAGRNEKLFF. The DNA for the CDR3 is TGTGTCAGCAGCTTAGATTTAGCCGGACGGAATGAAAAACTGTTTTTT.

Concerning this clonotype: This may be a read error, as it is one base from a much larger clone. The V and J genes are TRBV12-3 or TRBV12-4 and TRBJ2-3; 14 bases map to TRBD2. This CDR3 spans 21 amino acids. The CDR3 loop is CASSLGVRGLAGGTSTDRQYF. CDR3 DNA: TGTGCCAGCAGTTTAGGTGTGAGAGGACTAGCGGGAGGAACTAGCACAGATAGGCAGTATTTT.

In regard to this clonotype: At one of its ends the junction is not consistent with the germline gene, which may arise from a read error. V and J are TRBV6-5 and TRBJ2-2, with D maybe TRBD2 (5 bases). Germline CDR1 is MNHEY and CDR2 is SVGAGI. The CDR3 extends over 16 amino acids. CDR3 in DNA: TGTGCCAGCAGTTATCTGGAGAGCGCGAACACCGGGGAGCCGTTTTTT. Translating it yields CASSYLESANTGEPFF.

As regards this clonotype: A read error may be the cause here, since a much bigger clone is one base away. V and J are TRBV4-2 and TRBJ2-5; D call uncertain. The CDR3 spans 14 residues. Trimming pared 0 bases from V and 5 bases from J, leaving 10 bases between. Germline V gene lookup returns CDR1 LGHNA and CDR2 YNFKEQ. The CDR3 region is CASSQDSRSETQYF. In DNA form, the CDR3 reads TGTGCCAGCAGCCAAGACAGCAGGTCGGAGACCCAGTACTTC.

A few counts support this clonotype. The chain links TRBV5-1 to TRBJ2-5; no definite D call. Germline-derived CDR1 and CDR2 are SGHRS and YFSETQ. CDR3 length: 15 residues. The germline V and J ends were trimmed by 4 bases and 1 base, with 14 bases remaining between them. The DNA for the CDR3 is TGCGCCAGCAGCCCCCGTGTTAGGAGCCAAGAGACCCAGTACTTC. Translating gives CASSPRVRSQETQYF.

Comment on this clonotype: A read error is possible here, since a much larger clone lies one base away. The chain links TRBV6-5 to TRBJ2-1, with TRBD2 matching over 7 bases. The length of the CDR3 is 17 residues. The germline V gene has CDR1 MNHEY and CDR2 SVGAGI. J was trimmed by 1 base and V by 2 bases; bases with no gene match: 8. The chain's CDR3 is CASSYKGRAVSYNEQFF. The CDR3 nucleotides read TGTGCCAGCAGTTACAAGGGGAGGGCCGTTTCCTACAATGAGCAGTTCTTC.

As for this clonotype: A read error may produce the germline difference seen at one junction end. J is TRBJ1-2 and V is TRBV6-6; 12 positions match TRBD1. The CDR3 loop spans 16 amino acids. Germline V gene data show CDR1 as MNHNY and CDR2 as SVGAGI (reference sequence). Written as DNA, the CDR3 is TGTGTCAGCAGTTATCGTGGGACAGGGGGCGCAGAAGTCTACACCTTC. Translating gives CVSSYRGTGGAEVYTF.

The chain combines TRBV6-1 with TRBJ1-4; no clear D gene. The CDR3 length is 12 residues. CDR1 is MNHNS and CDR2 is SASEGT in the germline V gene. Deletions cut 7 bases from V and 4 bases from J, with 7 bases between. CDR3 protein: CASKPNNEKLFF. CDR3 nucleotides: TGTGCCAGCAAGCCCAATAATGAAAAACTGTTTTTT.

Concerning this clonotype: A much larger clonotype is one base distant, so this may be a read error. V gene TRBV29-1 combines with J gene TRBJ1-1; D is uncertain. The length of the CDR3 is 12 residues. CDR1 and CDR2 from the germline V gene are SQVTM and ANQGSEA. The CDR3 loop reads CSAGEKNTEALF. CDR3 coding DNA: TGCAGCGCCGGTGAAAAGAACACTGAAGCTTTATTT.

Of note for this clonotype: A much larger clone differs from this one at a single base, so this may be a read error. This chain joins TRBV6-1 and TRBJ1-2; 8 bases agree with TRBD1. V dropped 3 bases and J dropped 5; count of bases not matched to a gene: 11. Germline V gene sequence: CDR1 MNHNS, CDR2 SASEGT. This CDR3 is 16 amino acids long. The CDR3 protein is CASSDFHGQGGYGYTF. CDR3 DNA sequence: TGTGCCAGCAGTGATTTCCATGGACAGGGAGGATATGGCTACACCTTC.

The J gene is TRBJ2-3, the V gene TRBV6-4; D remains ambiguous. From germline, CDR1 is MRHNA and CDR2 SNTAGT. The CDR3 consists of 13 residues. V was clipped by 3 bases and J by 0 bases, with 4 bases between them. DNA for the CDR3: TGTGCCAGCAGTGATTTCAGCACAGATACGCAGTATTTT. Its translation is CASSDFSTDTQYF.

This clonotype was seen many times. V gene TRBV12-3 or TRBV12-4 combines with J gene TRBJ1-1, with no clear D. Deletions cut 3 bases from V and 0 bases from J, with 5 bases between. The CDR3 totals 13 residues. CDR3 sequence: CASSLTVNTEAFF. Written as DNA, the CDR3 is TGTGCCAGCAGTTTGACGGTGAACACTGAAGCTTTCTTT.